These T cell receptor beta chains were read from a single sample in a study of cytomegalovirus exposure and HLA in healthy donors. Profiled with immunoSEQ multiplex PCR; TCRdb holds only in-frame clones, not every one. The sample has 210,000 or so clones, roughly 84% seen once. What was sequenced was PBMCs. Receptors were obtained from a boy between 2 and 10 years old in good health and CMV-seronegative. The CDR3 runs from the conserved cysteine through the conserved F or W. Each record gives: V gene, clone size, D gene, J gene, CDR3 protein, CDR3 DNA. D genes are given only for firm matches. Clone size is stated in some rows and not others, as once, few, many or a class when expanded.

v_call: TRBV18; clone_size: -; d_call: -; j_call: TRBJ1-1; cdr3_aa: CASSPTLNRENTEAFF; cdr3_nt: TGTGCCAGCTCACCAACCTTGAACAGGGAGAACACTGAAGCTTTCTTT
v_call: TRBV4-2; clone_size: -; d_call: TRBD1; j_call: TRBJ2-1; cdr3_aa: CASSQGDRDSNEQFF; cdr3_nt: TGTGCCAGCAGCCAAGGGGACAGGGATTCAAATGAGCAGTTCTTC
v_call: TRBV19; clone_size: -; d_call: TRBD1; j_call: TRBJ2-7; cdr3_aa: CASSTGQGPYEQYF; cdr3_nt: TGTGCCAGTAGTACAGGACAGGGACCCTACGAGCAGTACTTC
v_call: TRBV13; clone_size: -; d_call: -; j_call: TRBJ2-1; cdr3_aa: CASSPSLTSANEQFF; cdr3_nt: TGTGCCAGCAGCCCCTCGCTGACTAGTGCCAATGAGCAGTTCTTC
v_call: TRBV13; clone_size: -; d_call: -; j_call: TRBJ1-5; cdr3_aa: CASSLGRASNQPQHF; cdr3_nt: TGTGCCAGCAGCTTAGGCAGGGCTAGCAATCAGCCCCAGCATTTT
v_call: TRBV9; clone_size: -; d_call: TRBD2; j_call: TRBJ2-1; cdr3_aa: CASSVAAGTSVYNEQFF; cdr3_nt: TGTGCCAGCAGCGTAGCAGCTGGGACTAGCGTTTACAATGAGCAGTTCTTC
v_call: TRBV4-2; clone_size: -; d_call: TRBD1; j_call: TRBJ1-2; cdr3_aa: CASSQGQDRGGGYTF; cdr3_nt: TGTGCCAGCAGCCAAGGTCAAGACAGGGGGGGAGGCTACACCTTC
v_call: TRBV6-1; clone_size: -; d_call: -; j_call: TRBJ2-7; cdr3_aa: CASSAVTIQEQYF; cdr3_nt: TGTGCCAGCAGTGCCGTTACAATACAGGAGCAGTACTTC
v_call: TRBV30; clone_size: -; d_call: -; j_call: TRBJ2-7; cdr3_aa: CAWRRRGLDEQYF; cdr3_nt: TGTGCCTGGAGACGGAGGGGGCTCGACGAGCAGTACTTC
v_call: TRBV6-1; clone_size: few; d_call: -; j_call: TRBJ2-1; cdr3_aa: CASSFKDSGQFF; cdr3_nt: TGTGCCAGCAGTTTTAAAGACTCCGGGCAGTTCTTC
v_call: TRBV5-4; clone_size: once; d_call: TRBD1; j_call: TRBJ2-2; cdr3_aa: CASSSTGGIDGELFF; cdr3_nt: TGTGCCAGCAGCTCCACAGGGGGGATCGACGGGGAGCTGTTTTTT
v_call: TRBV15; clone_size: -; d_call: -; j_call: TRBJ2-2; cdr3_aa: CATSRDLGNTGELFF; cdr3_nt: TGTGCCACCAGCAGAGATCTCGGGAACACCGGGGAGCTGTTTTTT
v_call: TRBV6-1; clone_size: -; d_call: -; j_call: TRBJ2-1; cdr3_aa: CASSELGGISYNEQFF; cdr3_nt: TGTGCCAGCAGTGAACTGGGGGGTATCTCCTACAATGAGCAGTTCTTC
v_call: TRBV6-1; clone_size: few; d_call: TRBD1; j_call: TRBJ1-3; cdr3_aa: CASIGTGRGNTIYF; cdr3_nt: TGTGCCAGCATCGGGACAGGGCGGGGAAACACCATATATTTT
v_call: TRBV7-9; clone_size: -; d_call: TRBD2; j_call: TRBJ2-1; cdr3_aa: CASSLVPAGMSYNEQFF; cdr3_nt: TGTGCCAGCAGCTTAGTTCCAGCGGGAATGTCCTACAATGAGCAGTTCTTC